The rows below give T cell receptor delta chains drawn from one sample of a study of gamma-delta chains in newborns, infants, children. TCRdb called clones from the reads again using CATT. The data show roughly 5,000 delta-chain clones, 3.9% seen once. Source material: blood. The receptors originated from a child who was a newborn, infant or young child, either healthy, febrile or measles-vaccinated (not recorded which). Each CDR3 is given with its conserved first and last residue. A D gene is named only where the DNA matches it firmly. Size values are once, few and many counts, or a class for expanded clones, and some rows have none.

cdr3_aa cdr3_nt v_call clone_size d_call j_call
CALGDRLVTGGIRQMFF TGTGCTCTTGGGGATAGACTAGTAACTGGGGGAATCCGACAGATGTTTTTC TRDV1 medium-sized TRDD3 TRDJ3
CACETYWGNISWDTRQMFF TGTGCCTGTGAAACGTACTGGGGGAACATCTCCTGGGACACCCGACAGATGTTTTTC TRDV2 few TRDD3 TRDJ3
CALGECGAVGYTDKLIF TGTGCTCTTGGGGAATGCGGAGCCGTGGGGTACACCGATAAACTCATCTTT TRDV1 medium-sized . TRDJ1
CALGVYPRLPTGGYETDKLIF TGTGCTCTTGGGGTATACCCGCGTCTTCCTACTGGGGGATACGAGACCGATAAACTCATCTTT TRDV1 medium-sized TRDD3 TRDJ1
CALGELPSYWGPYTDKLIF TGTGCTCTTGGGGAACTTCCGTCGTACTGGGGACCGTACACCGATAAACTCATCTTT TRDV1 large TRDD3 TRDJ1
CALSGGYTDKLIF TGTGCCTTATCTGGGGGATACACCGATAAACTCATCTTT TRDV3 large TRDD3 TRDJ1
CACDTWGIYTDKLIF TGTGCCTGTGACACCTGGGGGATATACACCGATAAACTCATCTTT TRDV2 . TRDD3 TRDJ1
CACDTLRLGDTTAQLFF TGTGCCTGTGACACTTTGAGACTGGGGGATACGACAGCACAACTCTTCTTT TRDV2 large TRDD3 TRDJ2
CACDTRVRGIRPDKFIF TGTGCCTGTGACACCCGTGTAAGGGGGATACGCCCCGATAAATTCATCTTT TRDV2 . TRDD3 TRDJ1
CALGERSYESSPGDTDKLIF TGTGCTCTTGGGGAAAGGTCCTACGAAAGTAGTCCGGGGGACACCGATAAACTCATCTTT TRDV1 medium-sized . TRDJ1
CALGFSWGIHSSSNTDKLIF TGTGCTCTTGGTTTCTCCTGGGGGATACACTCCTCCTCGAACACCGATAAACTCATCTTT TRDV1 medium-sized TRDD3 TRDJ1
CACDSVGDTDKLIF TGTGCCTGTGACTCTGTGGGGGATACAGATAAACTCATCTTT TRDV2 . TRDD3 TRDJ1
CALGELRTGGYSWDTRQMFF TGTGCTCTTGGGGAACTTCGTACTGGGGGATACTCCTGGGACACCCGACAGATGTTTTTC TRDV1 medium-sized TRDD3 TRDJ3
CALGERRRGIYTDKLIF TGTGCTCTTGGGGAACGTCGGAGGGGGATCTACACCGATAAACTCATCTTT TRDV1 large TRDD3 TRDJ1
CALGLGDTLRYTDKLIF TGTGCTCTTGGGTTGGGGGATACTCTCCGGTACACCGATAAACTCATCTTT TRDV1 medium-sized TRDD3 TRDJ1
CALGEKRPSYAVGFPGALTAQLFF TGTGCTCTTGGGGAAAAAAGGCCTTCCTACGCAGTGGGATTTCCCGGAGCTTTGACAGCACAACTCTTCTTT TRDV1 medium-sized TRDD2 TRDJ2
CALGELTYRGGPLLTAQLFF TGTGCTCTTGGGGAACTAACCTACCGCGGGGGACCCCTTTTGACAGCACAACTCTTCTTT TRDV1 medium-sized . TRDJ2
CACDALLGDRSSWDTRQMFF TGTGCCTGTGACGCCTTACTGGGGGATAGAAGCTCCTGGGACACCCGACAGATGTTTTTC TRDV2 medium-sized TRDD3 TRDJ3
CACDLLGDPTDKLIF TGTGCCTGTGACCTACTGGGGGATCCCACCGATAAACTCATCTTT TRDV2 . TRDD3 TRDJ1
CALGDILFTDKLIF TGTGCTCTTGGGGACATCCTCTTCACCGATAAACTCATCTTT TRDV1 large . TRDJ1
CALGVSRGLPKGYWEKLIF TGTGCTCTTGGGGTATCAAGGGGCCTTCCTAAAGGCTACTGGGAAAAACTCATCTTT TRDV1 few TRDD2 TRDJ1
CALGEPPGNTDKLIF TGTGCTCTTGGGGAACCCCCCGGGAACACCGATAAACTCATCTTT TRDV1 medium-sized . TRDJ1
CALGPLDIRGDKPIF TGTGCTCTTGGGCCCCTGGACATCAGGGGCGATAAACCCATCTTT TRDV1 . . TRDJ1
CSGLLCRKPTGGYSYVRFDTLIF . TRAV29/DV5 . . TRDJ1
CAASLNVLLPTGGYGLPQRADKLIF TGTGCAGCAAGCCTAAACGTACTCCTTCCTACTGGGGGATATGGCCTCCCGCAGAGGGCTGATAAACTCATCTTT TRAV29/DV5 medium-sized TRDD3 TRDJ1
CALGECCTGGTDKLIF TGTGCTCTTGGGGAATGCTGTACTGGGGGCACCGATAAACTCATCTTT TRDV1 medium-sized TRDD3 TRDJ1
CALGELPLLLPFGLGDTSWDTRQMFF TGTGCTCTTGGGGAACTCCCCTTACTACTCCCATTTGGACTGGGGGATACCTCCTGGGACACCCGCCAGATGTTTTTC TRDV1 . TRDD3 TRDJ3
CALGEIPLRGYATLTAQLFF TGTGCTCTTGGGGAAATCCCCCTACGGGGATACGCGACTTTGACAGCACAACTCTTCTTT TRDV1 large TRDD3 TRDJ2
CALGAGSTAQLFF TGTGCTCTTGGGGCGGGTTCCACAGCACAACTCTTCTTT TRDV1 large . TRDJ2
CALGERYLPTGGYYTDKLIF TGTGCTCTTGGGGAACGATACCTTCCTACTGGGGGATACTACACCGATAAACTCATCTTT TRDV1 medium-sized TRDD3 TRDJ1
CALGELPYWGKLIF TGTGCTCTTGGGGAACTACCGTACTGGGGGAAACTCATCTTT TRDV1 medium-sized TRDD3 TRDJ1
CAFIVRGQRWGIRSPYTDNLIF TGTGCCTTTATAGTCCGAGGGCAACGCTGGGGGATACGATCTCCCTACACCGATAACCTCATCTTT TRDV3 . TRDD3 TRDJ1